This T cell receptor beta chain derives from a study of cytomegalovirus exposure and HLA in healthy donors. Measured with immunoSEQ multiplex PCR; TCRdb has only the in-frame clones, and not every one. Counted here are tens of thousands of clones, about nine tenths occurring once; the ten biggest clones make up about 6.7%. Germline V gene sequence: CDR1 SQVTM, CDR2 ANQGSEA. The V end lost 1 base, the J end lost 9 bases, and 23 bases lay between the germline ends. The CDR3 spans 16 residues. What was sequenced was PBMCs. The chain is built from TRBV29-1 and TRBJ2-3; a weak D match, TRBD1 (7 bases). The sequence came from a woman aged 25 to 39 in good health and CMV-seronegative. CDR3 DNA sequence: TGCAGCGTTGAAGCGTCCGGGAGAGGGGGCACAGGAACGCAGTATTTT. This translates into CSVEASGRGGTGTQYF.